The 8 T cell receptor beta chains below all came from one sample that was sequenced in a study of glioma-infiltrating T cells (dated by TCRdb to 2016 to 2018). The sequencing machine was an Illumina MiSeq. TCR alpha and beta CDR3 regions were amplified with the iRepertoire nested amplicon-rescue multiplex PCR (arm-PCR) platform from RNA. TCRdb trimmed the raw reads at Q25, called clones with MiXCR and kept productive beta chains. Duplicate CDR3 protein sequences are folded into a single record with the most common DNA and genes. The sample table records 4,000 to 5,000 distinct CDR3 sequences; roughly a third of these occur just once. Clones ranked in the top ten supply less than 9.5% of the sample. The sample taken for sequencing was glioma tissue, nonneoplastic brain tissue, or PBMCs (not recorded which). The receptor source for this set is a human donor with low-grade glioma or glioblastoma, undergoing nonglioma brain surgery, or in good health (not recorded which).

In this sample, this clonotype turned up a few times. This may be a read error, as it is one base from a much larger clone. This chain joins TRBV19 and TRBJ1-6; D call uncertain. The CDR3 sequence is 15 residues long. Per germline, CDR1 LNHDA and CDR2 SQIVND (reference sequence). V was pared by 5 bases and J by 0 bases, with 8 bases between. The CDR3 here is CASSPSPSYNSPLHF. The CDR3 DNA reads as TGTGCCAGTAGTCCGAGTCCCTCCTATAATTCACCCCTCCACTTT.

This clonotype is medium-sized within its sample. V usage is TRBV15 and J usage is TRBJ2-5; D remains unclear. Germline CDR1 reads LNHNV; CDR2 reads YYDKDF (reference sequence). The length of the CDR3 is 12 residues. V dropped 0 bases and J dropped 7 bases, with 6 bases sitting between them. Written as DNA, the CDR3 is TGTGCCACCAGCAGAGACGCGGCGACCCAGTACTTC. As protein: CATSRDAATQYF.

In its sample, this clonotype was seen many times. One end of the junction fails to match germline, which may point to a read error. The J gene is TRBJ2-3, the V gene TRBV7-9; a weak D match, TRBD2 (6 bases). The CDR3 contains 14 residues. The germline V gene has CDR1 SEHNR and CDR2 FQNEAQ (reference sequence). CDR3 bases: TGTGCCGGCAGCTTAGATTTTAGCGGTGATACGCAGTATTTT. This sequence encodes CAGSLDFSGDTQYF.

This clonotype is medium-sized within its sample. The CDR3 protein is CASTVVNSYEQYF. The CDR3 region has the DNA TGTGCCAGCACTGTTGTAAACTCCTACGAGCAGTACTTC. This chain connects TRBV28 to TRBJ2-7; D remains ambiguous. With 7 bases removed from V and 0 bases from J, the gap between germline ends came to 10 bases. The CDR3 consists of 13 residues. Germline values: CDR1 MDHEN, CDR2 SYDVKM.

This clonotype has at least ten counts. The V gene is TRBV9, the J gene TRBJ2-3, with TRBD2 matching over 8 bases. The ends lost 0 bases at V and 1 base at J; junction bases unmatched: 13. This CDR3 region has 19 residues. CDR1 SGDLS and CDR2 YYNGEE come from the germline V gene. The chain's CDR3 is CASSVEGLGAGAGTDTQYF. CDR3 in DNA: TGTGCCAGCAGCGTAGAGGGGTTGGGAGCGGGGGCCGGCACAGATACGCAGTATTTT.

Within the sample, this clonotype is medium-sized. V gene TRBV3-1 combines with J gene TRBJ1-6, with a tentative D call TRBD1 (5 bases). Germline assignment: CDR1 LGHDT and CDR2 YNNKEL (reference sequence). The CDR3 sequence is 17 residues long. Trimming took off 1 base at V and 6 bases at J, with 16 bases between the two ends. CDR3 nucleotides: TGTGCCAGCAGCCAAGGCAACCCGGGACGGATTAATTCACCCCTCCACTTT. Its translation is CASSQGNPGRINSPLHF.

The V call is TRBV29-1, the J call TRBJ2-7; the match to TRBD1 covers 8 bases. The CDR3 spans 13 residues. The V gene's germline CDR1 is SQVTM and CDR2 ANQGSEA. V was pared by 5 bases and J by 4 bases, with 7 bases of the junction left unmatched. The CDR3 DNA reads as TGCAGCGTTCCCGGACAGGGCCCTTACGAGCAGTACTTC. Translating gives CSVPGQGPYEQYF.

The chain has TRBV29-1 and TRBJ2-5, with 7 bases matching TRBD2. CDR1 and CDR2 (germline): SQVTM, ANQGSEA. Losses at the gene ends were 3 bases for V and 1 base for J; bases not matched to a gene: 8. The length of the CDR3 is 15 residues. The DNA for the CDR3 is TGCAGCGTTGACGGGGGGAAGTGGGGCCAAGAGACCCAGTACTTC. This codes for CSVDGGKWGQETQYF.